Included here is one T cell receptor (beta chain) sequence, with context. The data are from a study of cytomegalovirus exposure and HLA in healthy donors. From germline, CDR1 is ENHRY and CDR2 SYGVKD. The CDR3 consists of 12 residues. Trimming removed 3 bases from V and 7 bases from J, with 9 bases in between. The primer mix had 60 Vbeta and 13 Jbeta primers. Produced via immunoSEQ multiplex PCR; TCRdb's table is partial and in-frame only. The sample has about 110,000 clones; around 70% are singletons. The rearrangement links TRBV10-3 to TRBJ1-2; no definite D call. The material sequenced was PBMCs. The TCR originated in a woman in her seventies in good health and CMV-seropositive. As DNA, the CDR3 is TGTGCCATCAGTGAAATAGGCGGTGGCTACACCTTC. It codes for CAISEIGGGYTF.